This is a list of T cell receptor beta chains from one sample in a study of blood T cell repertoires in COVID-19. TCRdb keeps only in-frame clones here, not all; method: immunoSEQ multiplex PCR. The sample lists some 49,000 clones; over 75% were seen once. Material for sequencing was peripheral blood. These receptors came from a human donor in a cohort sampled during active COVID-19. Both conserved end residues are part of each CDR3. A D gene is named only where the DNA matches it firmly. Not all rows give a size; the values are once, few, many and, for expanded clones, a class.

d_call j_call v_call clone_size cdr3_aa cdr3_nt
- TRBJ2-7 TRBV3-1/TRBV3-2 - CASSTLVFPYEQYF TGTGCCAGCAGCACACTAGTTTTCCCCTACGAGCAGTACTTC
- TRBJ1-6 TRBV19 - CASSVQGGNSPLHF TGTGCCAGTAGTGTACAGGGTGGGAATTCACCCCTCCACTTT
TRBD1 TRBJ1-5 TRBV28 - CASSGQGASNQPQHF TGTGCCAGCAGTGGACAGGGGGCAAGCAATCAGCCCCAGCATTTT
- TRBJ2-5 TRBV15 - CATSPRGGSETQYF TGTGCCACCAGCCCTAGGGGTGGATCAGAGACCCAGTACTTC
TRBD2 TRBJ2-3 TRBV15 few CATNGGGRLTDTQYF TGTGCCACCAACGGGGGGGGGCGTTTAACAGATACGCAGTATTTT
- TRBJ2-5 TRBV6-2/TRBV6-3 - CASSYGRFSAQETQYF TGTGCCAGCAGTTACGGTCGGTTCAGCGCCCAAGAGACCCAGTACTTC
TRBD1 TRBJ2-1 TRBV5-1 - CASSQQGDPSYNEQFF TGCGCCAGCAGCCAACAGGGGGACCCTTCCTACAATGAGCAGTTCTTC
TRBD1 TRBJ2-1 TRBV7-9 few CASSFYRGPLKEQFF TGTGCCAGCAGCTTTTACAGGGGCCCCCTGAAGGAGCAGTTCTTC
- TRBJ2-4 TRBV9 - CASSVGRNIQYF TGTGCCAGCAGCGTCGGGAGAAACATTCAGTACTTC
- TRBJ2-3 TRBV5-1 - CASSLGGSASGDTQYF TGCGCCAGCAGCTTGGGGGGTAGCGCCTCTGGCGATACGCAGTATTTT
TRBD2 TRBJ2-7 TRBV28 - CASSLWGPGTSGSYEQYF TGTGCCAGCAGTTTATGGGGACCGGGGACTAGCGGGAGTTACGAGCAGTACTTC
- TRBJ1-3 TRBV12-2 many CASRTSRDRPTGNTIYF TGTGCAAGTCGCACGAGCCGGGACAGGCCTACTGGAAACACCATATATTTT
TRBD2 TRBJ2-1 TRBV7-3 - CASSPTSGSYEQFF TGTGCCAGCAGCCCGACTAGCGGGAGTTATGAGCAGTTCTTC
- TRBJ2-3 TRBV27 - CASRPSGTDTQYF TGTGCCAGCAGACCCTCGGGCACAGATACGCAGTATTTT
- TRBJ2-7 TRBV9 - CASSVGGDGSYEQYF TGTGCCAGCAGCGTAGGCGGGGACGGGTCCTACGAGCAGTACTTC
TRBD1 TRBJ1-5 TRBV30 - CAWSRTGISNQPQHF TGTGCCTGGAGCCGGACAGGGATAAGCAATCAGCCCCAGCATTTT
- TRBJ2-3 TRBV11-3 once CASSFNRYTDTQYF TGTGCCAGCAGCTTTAACAGATACACAGATACGCAGTATTTT
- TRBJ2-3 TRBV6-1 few CASSEYRAGGTDTQYF TGTGCCAGCAGTGAATACAGGGCCGGGGGCACAGATACGCAGTATTTT
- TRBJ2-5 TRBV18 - CASSPLRDIWETQYF TGTGCCAGCTCACCCCTCAGGGATATTTGGGAGACCCAGTACTTC
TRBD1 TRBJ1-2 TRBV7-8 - CASSSRNDRVGGYTF TGTGCCAGCAGCTCTCGAAATGACAGGGTCGGTGGCTACACCTTC
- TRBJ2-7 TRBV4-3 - CASSQSGTYHEQYF TGCGCCAGCAGCCAATCCGGGACTTACCACGAGCAGTACTTC
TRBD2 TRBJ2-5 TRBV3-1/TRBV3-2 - CASKPRLAGEETQYF TGTGCCAGCAAACCCCGTCTAGCGGGAGAAGAGACCCAGTACTTC
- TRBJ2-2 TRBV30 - CAWGGLRNTGELFF TGTGCCTGGGGCGGGTTGAGAAACACCGGGGAGCTGTTTTTT
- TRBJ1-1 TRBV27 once CASSGGSNTEAFF TGTGCCAGCAGTGGGGGGAGCAACACTGAAGCTTTCTTT
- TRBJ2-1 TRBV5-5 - CASSLATIDEQFF TGTGCCAGCAGCCTAGCGACTATCGATGAGCAGTTCTTC
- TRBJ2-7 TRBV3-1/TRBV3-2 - CASSKGVWDGDEQYF TGTGCCAGCAGCAAGGGGGTCTGGGACGGAGACGAGCAGTACTTC
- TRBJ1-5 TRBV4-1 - CASSQEGIGPEGGNQPQHF TGCGCCAGCAGCCAAGAGGGTATTGGACCCGAGGGAGGCAATCAGCCCCAGCATTTT
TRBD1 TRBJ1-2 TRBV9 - CASSGSGTGGYYGYTF TGTGCCAGCAGCGGCTCCGGGACAGGGGGCTACTATGGCTACACCTTC
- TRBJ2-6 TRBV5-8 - CASSLRGTGANVLTF TGTGCCAGCAGCTTAAGGGGGACTGGGGCCAACGTCCTGACTTTC